The TCR beta chain described here comes from a study of CD8+ T cells in alopecia areata. It was cDNA, reverse transcribed from extracted RNA, that served as the sequencing template. The protocol was immunoSEQ multiplex PCR, while the TCRdb copy is restricted to in-frame clones and leaves out a portion. The table has more than 90,000 clones, 61% seen once; the top ten hold roughly 15%. As to treatment: oral pan-JAK inhibitor, 5-10 mg twice daily. V was pared by 1 base and J by 0 bases, with 4 bases between. The CDR3 is 13 amino acids. CDR1 SGHRS and CDR2 YFSETQ come from the germline V gene. This clone appeared a few times.

The clonotype originates from a human donor with alopecia areata. This chain links TRBV5-1 with TRBJ1-1; D unclear. This material consisted of CD8+ T cells sorted from blood, taken at week 4, from a patient treated with tofacitinib. The CDR3 sequence: CASSLSVNTEAFF. CDR3 nucleotide sequence: TGCGCCAGCAGCTTGTCGGTGAACACTGAAGCTTTCTTT.